This T cell receptor beta chain stems from a study of T cell responses to AZD1222 COVID-19 vaccine. From germline, CDR1 is SNHLY and CDR2 FYNNEI. The V gene lost 6 bases and the J gene lost 2 bases, with 13 bases spanning the gap. The CDR3 runs 15 residues. TCRdb keeps only in-frame clones here, not all; method: immunoSEQ multiplex PCR. The sample lists over 60,000 clones, about four fifths occurring once. In this sample, this clone turned up a few times. This sample comprised peripheral blood, obtained on day 0 of MenACWY control vaccination. This TCR was recovered from an adult in good health. The chain has TRBV2 and TRBJ2-2; D could derive from TRBD1 or TRBD2 (5 bases each). The CDR3 nucleotides read TGTGCCAGCAGGATCACCGGGACCAACACCGGGGAGCTGTTTTTT. Its protein product is CASRITGTNTGELFF.